Shown below are 26 T cell receptor beta chains from a single sample sequenced in a study of shared clonotypes between healthy human individuals. Measured with immunoSEQ multiplex PCR; TCRdb has only the in-frame clones, and not every one. The table has millions of clones, 85% to 95% seen once. Sequenced sample: naive CD4+ T cells sorted from blood. The subset here: CD45RA+ positively selected. Receptor source: a man aged 18 to 29 in good health.

The chain joins TRBV7-2 to TRBJ1-5; perhaps TRBD1 as D (6 bases). The CDR3 runs 13 residues. Trimming removed 2 bases from V and 7 bases from J, with 9 bases in between. CDR1 is SGHTA and CDR2 is FQGNSA in the germline V gene. CDR3 loop: CASSLMGTQPQHF. In nucleotides, the CDR3 is TGTGCCAGCAGCTTAATGGGGACACAGCCCCAGCATTTT.

The chain's CDR3 is CASSLGGLVYNEQFF. The CDR3, as DNA: TGCGCCAGCAGCTTGGGGGGACTAGTTTACAATGAGCAGTTCTTC. The rearrangement joins TRBV5-1 to TRBJ2-1; the match to TRBD2 covers 8 bases. Germline V lookup: CDR1 SGHRS, CDR2 YFSETQ. The CDR3 has 15 amino acids. The ends lost 0 bases at V and 4 bases at J; junction bases unmatched: 3.

The chain couples TRBV6-1 to TRBJ2-7; 7 positions match TRBD1. The CDR3 covers 14 residues. Losses at the gene ends were 8 bases for V and 5 bases for J; bases not matched to a gene: 12. Germline V CDR1 and CDR2: MNHNS, SASEGT. The CDR3 loop is CASGRQGASHEQYF. DNA of the CDR3: TGTGCCAGCGGACGACAGGGTGCTTCCCACGAGCAGTACTTC.

With respect to this clone: Other DNA sequences in this specimen translate into the identical CDR3. V is TRBV7-2 and J is TRBJ1-5; D unclear. The CDR3 consists of 12 residues. V was cut by 5 bases and J by 6 bases, with 8 bases left in between. Germline V gene sequence: CDR1 SGHTA, CDR2 FQGNSA. CDR3 residues: CASSPSGQPQHF. The CDR3 DNA follows: TGTGCCAGCAGCCCCAGCGGTCAGCCCCAGCATTTT. Supplemented by reference TRBV7-2 and TRBJ1-5, the full variable domain reads GAGVSQSPSNKVTEKGKDVELRCDPISGHTALYWYRQSLGQGLEFLIYFQGNSAPDKSGLPSDRFSAERTGGSVSTLTIQRTQQEDSAVYLCASSPSGQPQHFGDGTRLSIL.

The chain joins TRBV5-5 to TRBJ2-7; 11 positions agree with TRBD1. The CDR3 contains 16 residues. Germline CDR1 and CDR2: SGHKS and YYEKEE (reference sequence). The V gene end was trimmed by 4 bases and the J gene end by 8 bases; junction bases not matched to a gene: 14. CDR3 in DNA: TGTGCCAGCAGCCCCCGGGGACAGGGGGGTCCCCCTAAGCAGTACTTC. Its protein product is CASSPRGQGGPPKQYF.

The J gene is TRBJ1-5, the V gene TRBV30, with D unclear. Germline CDR1 and CDR2: GTSNPN and SVGIG (reference sequence). V shed 7 bases and J shed 7 bases, with 17 bases lying between them. The CDR3 has 13 amino acids. The CDR3 sequence: CASQTASGQPQHF. CDR3 nucleotide sequence: TGTGCCTCCCAGACCGCAAGCGGGCAGCCCCAGCATTTT.

J is TRBJ2-2 and V is TRBV5-1, with D tentatively TRBD1 or TRBD2 (5 bases each). CDR1 is SGHRS, CDR2 YFSETQ, per germline. This CDR3 contains 15 residues. The V end lost 4 bases, the J end lost 7 bases, and 17 bases lay between the germline ends. CDR3 DNA: TGCGCCAGCAGCGCCACCCTCCTTGGGGGCGGGGAGCTGTTTTTT. The encoded protein is CASSATLLGGGELFF.

In its sample, this clone was seen once. The chain recombines TRBV6-1 with TRBJ2-7; 12 bases line up with TRBD1. J was trimmed by 7 bases and V by 6 bases; bases with no gene match: 7. Germline V CDR1 and CDR2: MNHNS, SASEGT. The CDR3 length is 14 residues. DNA of the CDR3: TGTGCCAGCAGCCGGGACAGGGGGCTCGGGGAGCAGTACTTC. Amino acids: CASSRDRGLGEQYF.

In this sample, this clone turned up once. V is TRBV11-2 and J is TRBJ2-5, with D possibly being TRBD1 (6 bases). This CDR3 is 15 amino acids long. The ends were cut back, 0 bases at V and 4 bases at J, with 12 bases in the middle. Germline assignment: CDR1 SGHAT and CDR2 FQNNGV. CDR3 protein: CASSLDRQAGETQYF. DNA for the CDR3: TGTGCCAGCAGCTTAGATCGACAGGCAGGAGAGACCCAGTACTTC.

In regard to this clone: Different DNA sequences within this sample yield the same CDR3. The chain uses TRBV6-5 and TRBJ1-6; D ambiguous. Germline V gives CDR1 MNHEY, CDR2 SVGAGI. CDR3 size: 16 residues. The V end was cut by 0 bases, the J end by 7 bases, with 13 bases between. The CDR3 nucleotides are TGTGCCAGCAGTTACTCGGCCCCAGTGGGAAATTCACCCCTCCACTTT. It is translated as CASSYSAPVGNSPLHF.

The chain joins TRBV19 to TRBJ1-6, with D possibly matching TRBD1 (5 bases). The germline CDR1 and CDR2 sequences are LNHDA and SQIVND (reference sequence). This CDR3 is built from 13 residues. Trimming took 10 bases from V and 9 from J, leaving 16 bases between them. CDR3 region: CATQGQGGSPLHF. CDR3 DNA sequence: TGTGCCACCCAAGGCCAGGGCGGTTCACCCCTCCACTTT.

This rearrangement joins TRBV5-6 to TRBJ1-2; D perhaps matches TRBD1 (5 bases). Trimming removed 0 bases from V and 2 bases from J, with 8 bases in between. The CDR3 contains 14 residues. The germline V gene encodes CDR1 SGHDT and CDR2 YYEEEE. The CDR3 nucleotides read TGTGCCAGCAGCTTGGTTAAGGGGAACTATGGCTACACCTTC. Encoded protein: CASSLVKGNYGYTF.

The genes are TRBV5-1 and TRBJ2-4; the D gene could be TRBD1 or TRBD2 (5 bases each). The germline V gene has CDR1 SGHRS and CDR2 YFSETQ. The V gene lost 4 bases and the J gene lost 5 bases, with 19 bases spanning the gap. CDR3 length: 16 amino acids. This CDR3 is CASSPPRTGTENIQYF. The CDR3 region has the DNA TGCGCCAGCAGCCCGCCGCGTACTGGGACCGAAAACATTCAGTACTTC.

The V gene is TRBV5-6, the J gene TRBJ2-7; no clear D gene. The CDR3 extends over 12 amino acids. The V gene lost 6 bases and the J gene lost 3 bases, with 10 bases spanning the gap. Per germline, CDR1 SGHDT and CDR2 YYEEEE. DNA for the CDR3: TGTGCCAGCACTAACGACAACTACGAGCAGTACTTC. Translating it yields CASTNDNYEQYF.

The rearrangement joins TRBV7-9 to TRBJ2-2; 10 nucleotides align to TRBD1. The CDR3 sequence is 16 residues long. Germline values: CDR1 SEHNR, CDR2 FQNEAQ (reference sequence). V shed 5 bases, J shed 6 bases, and the junction held 9 bases outside the gene matches. DNA for the CDR3: TGTGCCAGCAGCGTACACCGGGACAGGGGTTCCGGGGAGCTGTTTTTT. As protein: CASSVHRDRGSGELFF.

The CDR3 DNA reads TGTGCCAGCAGCGTAGGGGCGGGACAGGGGACTTATGGCTACACCTTC. It encodes CASSVGAGQGTYGYTF. V is TRBV9 and J is TRBJ1-2; 10 bases line up with TRBD1. The CDR3 is made up of 16 amino acids. J lost 5 bases, V lost 0 bases, and 7 bases had no gene match. In germline, CDR1 is SGDLS, CDR2 YYNGEE.

Regarding this clone: Because the CDR3's place on the DNA is in doubt, the DNA is left out and the CDR3 is given as listed by TCRdb. V is TRBV10-1 and J is TRBJ1-4; the DNA was not compared with TRBD1, the D call given in the table. The CDR3 is 17 amino acids long, termini counted. The germline V gene encodes CDR1 WNHNN and CDR2 SYGVQD (reference sequence). The CDR3 here is CASSAQGVGPSRKNCFF.

This clone was recorded only once. The identical CDR3 is also encoded by other nucleotide sequences in the sample. This chain links TRBV19 with TRBJ1-1; 7 nucleotides line up with TRBD1. Germline CDR1 is LNHDA and CDR2 is SQIVND (reference sequence). The CDR3 length is 14 residues. The J segment lost 0 bases and the V segment lost 5 bases, leaving 3 bases of the junction unmatched. The CDR3: CASSLTGLNTEAFF. The CDR3 DNA follows: TGTGCCAGTAGTTTGACAGGGCTGAACACTGAAGCTTTCTTT.

A single count supports this clone. The rearrangement uses TRBV5-6 and TRBJ1-3, with 7 bases lining up with TRBD1. Per germline, CDR1 SGHDT and CDR2 YYEEEE. The CDR3 spans 15 residues. With V trimmed by 4 bases and J by 6 bases, 10 bases remained unmatched. This chain's CDR3 is CASSGSRGSENTIYF. The CDR3 region has the DNA TGTGCCAGCAGCGGTTCCAGGGGGTCGGAAAACACCATATATTTT.

The chain couples TRBV7-2 to TRBJ2-7; D remains unclear. The CDR3 loop spans 13 amino acids. Germline loops: CDR1 SGHTA, CDR2 FQGNSA. Trimming pared 1 base from V and 4 bases from J, leaving 8 bases between. This CDR3 reads CASSLGHTYEQYF. As DNA, the CDR3 is TGTGCCAGCAGCTTAGGGCACACGTACGAGCAGTACTTC.

The genes are TRBV6-5 and TRBJ1-2, with TRBD1 matching 11 bases. Germline V gene sequence: CDR1 MNHEY, CDR2 SVGAGI. The length of the CDR3 is 16 residues. Trimming took 4 bases from V and 5 from J; bases not matched to a gene: 9. The DNA of the CDR3 is TGTGCCAGCAGTTCCAGGGGGACAGGGGGTTGGTATGGCTACACCTTC. It encodes CASSSRGTGGWYGYTF.

This clone has only one observation. V is TRBV2 and J is TRBJ1-4; D is unclear. Trimming removed 4 bases at V and 7 bases at J, with 10 bases between. Germline V gene sequence: CDR1 SNHLY, CDR2 FYNNEI. This CDR3 region has 13 residues. Here the CDR3 DNA reads TGTGCCAGCAGTGCCCGGGCGGGTGAAAAACTGTTTTTT. Translation: CASSARAGEKLFF. The full variable domain, with the rest looked up from reference TRBV2 and TRBJ1-4, is EPEVTQTPSHQVTQMGQEVILRCVPISNHLYFYWYRQILGQKVEFLVSFYNNEISEKSEIFDDQFSVERPDGSNFTLKIRSTKLEDSAMYFCASSARAGEKLFFGSGTQLSVL.

A word on this clone: This sample includes further DNA sequences coding for the same CDR3. V and J are TRBV19 and TRBJ2-5; D is possibly TRBD2 (5 bases). The CDR3 sequence is 13 residues long. With 1 base removed from V and 5 bases from J, the gap between germline ends came to 8 bases. Germline assignment: CDR1 LNHDA and CDR2 SQIVND (reference sequence). CDR3 protein: CASSIVGGETQYF. CDR3 DNA: TGTGCCAGTAGTATAGTAGGCGGGGAGACCCAGTACTTC. The full variable domain, with the rest looked up from reference TRBV19 and TRBJ2-5, is DGGITQSPKYLFRKEGQNVTLSCEQNLNHDAMYWYRQDPGQGLRLIYYSQIVNDFQKGDIAEGYSVSREKKESFPLTVTSAQKNPTAFYLCASSIVGGETQYFGPGTRLLVL.

The V gene is TRBV29-1, the J gene TRBJ2-1; 8 bases map to TRBD2. The CDR3 extends over 13 amino acids. Germline CDR1 reads SQVTM; CDR2 reads ANQGSEA. After removal of 5 bases from V and 10 bases from J, the junction contained 10 bases not matched to a gene. CDR3 in amino acids: CSVQGVAGSEQFF. CDR3 in DNA: TGCAGCGTTCAGGGTGTAGCGGGGAGCGAGCAGTTCTTC.

The V gene is TRBV15, the J gene TRBJ2-5; 8 positions agree with TRBD1. This CDR3 has 16 residues. J gave up 2 bases and V 0 bases, and 5 bases lay outside the gene matches. Germline CDR1 LNHNV, CDR2 YYDKDF (reference sequence). CDR3 sequence reads: CATSREGRGLQETQYF. The CDR3 region has the DNA TGTGCCACCAGCAGAGAGGGCAGGGGGCTACAAGAGACCCAGTACTTC. Looking up the rest from reference TRBV15 and TRBJ2-5 gives the full variable domain: DAMVIQNPRYQVTQFGKPVTLSCSQTLNHNVMYWYQQKSSQAPKLLFHYYDKDFNNEADTPDNFQSRRPNTSFCFLDIRSPGLGDTAMYLCATSREGRGLQETQYFGPGTRLLVL.

This sequence joins TRBV4-3 and TRBJ2-1; 10 bases fit TRBD1. This CDR3 has 16 residues. Trimming at V came to 0 bases and at J to 7 bases, leaving 6 bases not matched to a gene. CDR1 LGHNA and CDR2 YSLEER come from the germline V gene. The CDR3 DNA is TGCGCCAGCAGCCAAGAGTGGGGACAGGGGTGGAATGAGCAGTTCTTC. This gives the protein CASSQEWGQGWNEQFF.